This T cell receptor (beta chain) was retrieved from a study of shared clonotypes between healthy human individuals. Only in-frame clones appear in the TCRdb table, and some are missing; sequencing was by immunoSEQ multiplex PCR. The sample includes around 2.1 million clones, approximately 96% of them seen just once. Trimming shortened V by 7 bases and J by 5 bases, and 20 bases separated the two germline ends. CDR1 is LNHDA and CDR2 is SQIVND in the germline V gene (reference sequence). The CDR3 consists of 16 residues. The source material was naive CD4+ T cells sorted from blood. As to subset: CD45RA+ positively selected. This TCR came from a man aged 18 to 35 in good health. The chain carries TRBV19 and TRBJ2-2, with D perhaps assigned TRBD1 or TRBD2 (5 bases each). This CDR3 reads CASTTEGRMDTGELFF. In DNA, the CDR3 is TGTGCCAGTACAACCGAGGGACGTATGGATACCGGGGAGCTGTTTTTT. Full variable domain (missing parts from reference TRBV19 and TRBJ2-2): DGGITQSPKYLFRKEGQNVTLSCEQNLNHDAMYWYRQDPGQGLRLIYYSQIVNDFQKGDIAEGYSVSREKKESFPLTVTSAQKNPTAFYLCASTTEGRMDTGELFFGEGSRLTVL.